The 12 T cell receptor beta chains reported below all come from one sample, sequenced in a study of technical replicates of blood from four donors. The method was immunoSEQ multiplex PCR; TCRdb's version includes in-frame clones alone and lacks a portion of them. In the table there are 65,000 to 90,000 clones, approximately 98% of which are singletons. Sample: T cells isolated from PBMCs. The receptors shown here come from a human donor in good health.

This clone occurred a few times. This sequence joins TRBV19 and TRBJ2-2; D unresolved. V gave up 8 bases and J gave up 5 bases, with 15 bases separating them. This CDR3 is built from 14 residues. Germline CDR1 LNHDA, CDR2 SQIVND (reference sequence). CDR3 DNA sequence: TGTGCCAGTGAACGAGCTAGTATAACCGGGGAGCTGTTTTTT. Translation gives CASERASITGELFF.

Only one count was recorded for this clone. V usage is TRBV11-2 and J usage is TRBJ2-3; TRBD1 aligns across 11 bases. V lost 4 bases and J lost 7; bases outside the gene matches: 7. Germline V lookup: CDR1 SGHAT, CDR2 FQNNGV. The CDR3 covers 15 residues. CDR3 coding DNA: TGTGCCAGCAGCTCCGGGACAGGGGGTTTTTATACGCAGTATTTT. This gives the protein CASSSGTGGFYTQYF.

The rearrangement joins TRBV4-1 to TRBJ1-2; 10 positions match TRBD1. The CDR3 contains 15 residues. Germline V gene data show CDR1 as MGHRA and CDR2 as YSYEKL. V was pared by 3 bases and J by 10 bases, with 11 bases of the junction left unmatched. CDR3 residues: CASSHRIPGQGNYTF. CDR3 in DNA: TGCGCCAGCAGCCATAGAATACCGGGACAGGGGAACTACACCTTC.

V and J are TRBV19 and TRBJ2-7; D ambiguous. Trimming shortened V by 6 bases and J by 0 bases, and 12 bases separated the two germline ends. The CDR3 is made up of 14 amino acids. Per germline, CDR1 LNHDA and CDR2 SQIVND (reference sequence). CDR3 protein: CASSYRMSSYEQYF. CDR3 nucleotides: TGTGCCAGTAGCTACCGAATGAGCTCCTACGAGCAGTACTTC.

The chain is built from TRBV21-1 and TRBJ1-1; the table's D call TRBD1 went unverified against the DNA. TRBV21-1 has pseudogene status. This CDR3 is built from 16 residues. This CDR3 reads CASSKKEGAECTEAFF. In nucleotides, the CDR3 is TGTGCCAGCAGCAAGAAGGAGGGGGCCGAGTGCACTGAAGCTTTCTTT.

The V and J genes are TRBV25-1 and TRBJ2-1, with D tentatively TRBD2 (5 bases). In germline, CDR1 is MGHDK, CDR2 SYGVNS. The CDR3 spans 14 residues. Trimming took off 5 bases at V and 0 bases at J, with 8 bases between the two ends. In DNA, the CDR3 is TGTGCCAGCAGTCTGGGGAGCTCCTACAATGAGCAGTTCTTC. This encodes CASSLGSSYNEQFF.

The chain recombines TRBV19 with TRBJ2-2; 11 positions match TRBD1. V gave up 3 bases and J gave up 7 bases; unmatched junction bases: 4. The germline V gene encodes CDR1 LNHDA and CDR2 SQIVND (reference sequence). The length of the CDR3 is 15 residues. The CDR3 DNA reads TGTGCCAGTAGTATTGGGACAGGGGGACTCGGGGAGCTGTTTTTT. It codes for CASSIGTGGLGELFF.

The chain uses TRBV27 and TRBJ1-5; 9 bases map to TRBD1. J was trimmed by 4 bases and V by 2 bases; bases with no gene match: 6. This CDR3 region has 16 residues. CDR1 is MNHEY and CDR2 is SMNVEV in the germline V gene (reference sequence). As DNA, the CDR3 is TGTGCCAGCAGTTTAGGGACAGGGTTATCTAATCAGCCCCAGCATTTT. Its protein product is CASSLGTGLSNQPQHF.

The V and J genes are TRBV4-1 and TRBJ2-1, with 7 bases fitting TRBD2. Germline V CDR1 and CDR2: MGHRA, YSYEKL. V trimming: 1 base; J trimming: 5 bases; junction bases outside the gene matches: 5. The CDR3 is 15 residues long. Here the CDR3 reads CASSQVGLADNEQFF. CDR3 coding DNA: TGCGCCAGCAGCCAAGTGGGTCTAGCGGACAATGAGCAGTTCTTC.

The chain uses TRBV2 and TRBJ1-5; TRBD1 agrees at 9 bases. The CDR3 sequence is 16 residues long. Germline loops: CDR1 SNHLY, CDR2 FYNNEI. V dropped 6 bases and J dropped 0; count of bases not matched to a gene: 6. The CDR3 region is CASSLQGATSNQPQHF. CDR3 in DNA: TGTGCCAGCAGCCTACAGGGGGCGACTAGCAATCAGCCCCAGCATTTT.

CDR3 in amino acids: CASSRQVINEKLFF. DNA for the CDR3: TGTGCCAGTAGTAGACAGGTGATAAATGAAAAACTGTTTTTT. The V and J genes are TRBV19 and TRBJ1-4; possible D gene TRBD1, 6 bases. The length of the CDR3 is 14 residues. The germline gives CDR1 LNHDA, CDR2 SQIVND (reference sequence). The V and J ends lost 4 bases and 5 bases respectively, with 11 bases between them.

This chain links TRBV19 with TRBJ2-1; 8 nucleotides align to TRBD2. The J segment lost 8 bases and the V segment lost 3 bases, leaving 12 bases of the junction unmatched. The germline V gene encodes CDR1 LNHDA and CDR2 SQIVND (reference sequence). This CDR3 is built from 16 residues. CDR3 protein: CASSILREAPRDEQFF. The DNA for the CDR3 is TGTGCCAGTAGTATCCTGCGGGAGGCCCCGAGGGATGAGCAGTTCTTC.